Listed here are 8 T cell receptor beta chains from one sample, sequenced in a study of T cell changes during pregnancy in multiple sclerosis. Assay: immunoSEQ multiplex PCR; the TCRdb copy retains only in-frame clones and omits some. The repertoire holds about 80,000 clones, with about 90% as singletons. The source material was peripheral blood, sampled before pregnancy. The receptor set was obtained from a female donor with multiple sclerosis, enrolled in a pregnancy study.

V and J are TRBV2 and TRBJ1-2; 8 positions match TRBD1. After removal of 3 bases from V and 6 bases from J, the junction contained 3 bases not matched to a gene. This CDR3 is built from 13 residues. Per germline, CDR1 SNHLY and CDR2 FYNNEI. For the CDR3, the DNA is TGTGCCAGCAGTGAGCCAGGGGGCAATGGCTACACCTTC. Its protein product is CASSEPGGNGYTF.

In DNA, the CDR3 is TGCAGCGTTGGGGAGGATGTCTCCTACGAGCAGTACTTC. Its protein product is CSVGEDVSYEQYF. This chain connects TRBV29-1 to TRBJ2-7, with D possibly being TRBD2 (6 bases). V lost 4 bases, J lost 0 bases, and 10 bases lay in between. The CDR3 runs to 13 residues. Germline CDR1 is SQVTM and CDR2 is ANQGSEA.

This chain connects TRBV2 to TRBJ1-1; tentative D call: TRBD1 (5 bases). Germline CDR1 is SNHLY and CDR2 is FYNNEI. CDR3 length equals 13 residues. Trimming pared 8 bases from V and 0 bases from J, leaving 10 bases between. CDR3 protein: CASREGLNTEAFF. Here the CDR3 DNA reads TGTGCCAGCCGGGAGGGGTTGAACACTGAAGCTTTCTTT.

The chain links TRBV5-1 to TRBJ2-2; 8 bases are a match to TRBD2. Germline lookup yields CDR1 SGHRS and CDR2 YFSETQ. The CDR3 extends over 17 amino acids. Losses at the gene ends were 5 bases for V and 5 bases for J; bases not matched to a gene: 14. CDR3 protein: CASRSAGGVGGTGELFF. The CDR3 coding sequence is TGCGCCAGCAGGAGCGCCGGGGGGGTCGGAGGGACCGGGGAGCTGTTTTTT.

This clone was detected only once. This chain uses TRBV28 with TRBJ1-2, with 8 bases fitting TRBD1. The CDR3 spans 15 residues. Germline values: CDR1 MDHEN, CDR2 SYDVKM. V shed 2 bases, J shed 7 bases, and the junction held 9 bases outside the gene matches. The CDR3 bases are TGTGCCAGCAGTTTACCCGAGAGGACAGGGTTTGGCTACACCTTC. Its protein is CASSLPERTGFGYTF.

This chain uses TRBV5-6 with TRBJ1-2, with 7 bases matching TRBD1. CDR3 length: 16 amino acids. V was clipped by 4 bases and J by 4 bases; unmatched bases: 13. Germline V gene data show CDR1 as SGHDT and CDR2 as YYEEEE. The CDR3 DNA follows: TGTGCCAGCAGCGGAGGGACAGACTCTCTTCCCTATGGCTACACCTTC. Protein product: CASSGGTDSLPYGYTF.

Worth noting for this clone: At the DNA level, this CDR3 is encoded by other sequences in the same sample as well. This chain connects TRBV5-1 to TRBJ1-2; D might be TRBD1 (5 bases). This CDR3 has 14 residues. The V gene lost 0 bases and the J gene lost 3 bases, with 9 bases spanning the gap. Germline-derived CDR1 and CDR2 are SGHRS and YFSETQ. The CDR3: CASSLGQGDYGYTF. For the CDR3, the DNA is TGCGCCAGCAGCTTGGGCCAGGGCGACTATGGCTACACCTTC.

V usage is TRBV5-6 and J usage is TRBJ2-7; D gene ambiguous. CDR1 and CDR2 (germline): SGHDT, YYEEEE. V was trimmed by 0 bases and J by 3 bases, leaving 4 bases between them. CDR3 length equals 12 residues. The CDR3 protein is CASSLGGYEQYF. In DNA form, the CDR3 reads TGTGCCAGCAGCTTGGGCGGCTACGAGCAGTACTTC.